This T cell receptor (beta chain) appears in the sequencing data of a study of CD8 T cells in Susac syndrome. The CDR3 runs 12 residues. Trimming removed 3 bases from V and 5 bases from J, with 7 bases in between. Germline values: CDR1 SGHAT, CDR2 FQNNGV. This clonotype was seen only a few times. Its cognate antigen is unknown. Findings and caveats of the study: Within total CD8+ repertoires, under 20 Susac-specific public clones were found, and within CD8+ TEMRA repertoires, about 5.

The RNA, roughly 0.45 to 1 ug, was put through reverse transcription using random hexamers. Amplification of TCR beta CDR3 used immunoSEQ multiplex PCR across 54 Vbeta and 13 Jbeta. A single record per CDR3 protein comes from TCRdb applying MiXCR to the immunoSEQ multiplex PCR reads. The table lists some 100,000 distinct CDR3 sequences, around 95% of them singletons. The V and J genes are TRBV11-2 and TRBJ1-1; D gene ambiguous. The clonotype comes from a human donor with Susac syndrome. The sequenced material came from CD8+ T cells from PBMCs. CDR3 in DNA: TGTGCCAGCAGCTTGGTGGGGACTGAAGCTTTCTTT. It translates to CASSLVGTEAFF.